A selection of T cell receptor beta chains follows, all from one sample in a study of breast tumors, draining lymph nodes, adjacent tissues. MiXCR, run by TCRdb on the multiplex PCR reads, gives a single entry per CDR3 protein. In the table there are about 110,000 distinct CDR3 sequences, about 31% of which are singletons. What was sequenced was axillary lymph node tissue. The receptor source for this set is a female donor with breast cancer. Some clones in this sample may be carry-over from other donors' samples. The CDR3 runs from the conserved cysteine through the conserved F or W. The D gene is left open where the match is weak. Clone size is shown for a subset of rows, as once, few, many or a class of expanded clone.

J gene	D gene	clone size	V gene	CDR3 DNA	CDR3 protein
TRBJ2-1	.	many	TRBV28	TGTGCCAGCAGTTCTAAGCGGACTGGGGGTGAGCAGTTCTTC	CASSSKRTGGEQFF
TRBJ1-3	.	many	TRBV29-1	TGCAGCGTTGATGGAGGAGGAAACACCATATATTTT	CSVDGGGNTIYF
TRBJ1-6	.	many	TRBV5-1	TGCGCCAGCAGCTTGGGGGGATCCTATAATTCACCCCTCCACTTT	CASSLGGSYNSPLHF
TRBJ1-1	.	.	TRBV11-2	TGTGCCAGCAGCTTAGATGGGTACCTCGGGGCTGAAGCTTTCTTT	CASSLDGYLGAEAFF
TRBJ1-2	.	.	TRBV12-3/TRBV12-4	TGTGCCAGTGCAGGGAACTATGGCTACACCTTC	CASAGNYGYTF
TRBJ2-7	.	many	TRBV18	TGTGCCAGCTCACCACCGGACAGCTACGAGCAGTACTTC	CASSPPDSYEQYF
TRBJ2-7	TRBD1	many	TRBV7-9	TGTGCCAGCAGCTTAGAAGACAGGGGAAGTAGGAACGAGCAGTACTTC	CASSLEDRGSRNEQYF
TRBJ1-2	.	.	TRBV7-8	TGTGCCAGCAGCTCAGGTATGCTGGGCGGCTACACCTTC	CASSSGMLGGYTF
TRBJ1-4	.	many	TRBV2	TGTGCCAGTTTTGGGGGAGGGGAAAAACTGTTTTTT	CASFGGGEKLFF
TRBJ1-3	.	many	TRBV2	TGTGCCAGCAGGCGGGCAGCCTCTGGAAACACCATATATTTT	CASRRAASGNTIYF
TRBJ1-1	TRBD1	few	TRBV25-1	TGTGCCAGCAGTCCCGGGACAGGGGGCCCAATGAACACTGAAGCTTTCTTT	CASSPGTGGPMNTEAFF
TRBJ2-3	.	many	TRBV5-8	TGTGCCAGCAGCTCAAGCGGGAGCACAGATACGCAGTATTTT	CASSSSGSTDTQYF
TRBJ1-2	TRBD1	many	TRBV28	TGTGCCAGCAGTTTGACAGGGGACTACTATGGCTACACCTTC	CASSLTGDYYGYTF
TRBJ1-4	.	many	TRBV12-3/TRBV12-4	TGTGCCAGCAGTCCCGGCGGAGGCGAAAAACTGTTTTTT	CASSPGGGEKLFF
TRBJ2-3	.	many	TRBV18	TGTGCCAGCACAGGGTCTAGCACAGATACGCAGTATTTT	CASTGSSTDTQYF
TRBJ2-4	TRBD1	few	TRBV6-5	TGTGCCAGCACACCGACAGGGGAAAACATTCAGTACTTC	CASTPTGENIQYF
TRBJ2-1	.	many	TRBV20-1	TGCAGTGCTAGTGCGGCAGTGATATCCTACAATGAGCAGTTCTTC	CSASAAVISYNEQFF
TRBJ1-6	.	many	TRBV10-3	TGTGCCATCAGTGAGTCGAGGGCAGGGACGGGTTCACCCCTCCACTTT	CAISESRAGTGSPLHF
TRBJ2-5	.	many	TRBV20-1	TGCAGTGCTAGAGACCGAGAGACCCAGTCCTTC	CSARDRETQSF
TRBJ1-6	.	many	TRBV4-1	TGCGCCAGCAGCCAAGAGCGTGTTTCGGATTCACCCCTCCACTTT	CASSQERVSDSPLHF
TRBJ1-5	.	many	TRBV5-1	TGCGCCAGCAGCACGGGCGGTCTCGGGCAGCCCCAGCATTTT	CASSTGGLGQPQHF
TRBJ2-7	.	many	TRBV5-1	TGCGCCAGCAGCCTCAATACTATCCTAGCGAGCTACGAGCAGTACTTC	CASSLNTILASYEQYF
TRBJ1-4	.	once	TRBV4-3	TGCGCCAGCAGCCAAGATCCCCAGGGGTGGGGTGAAAAACTGTTTTTT	CASSQDPQGWGEKLFF